This entry concerns a single TCR beta chain. The antigen is unknown. These data are taken from a study of blood T cells in healthy people across ages. Notes on the study in general: PBMCs left unsorted prevented a conclusive naive versus antigen-experienced comparison. The study regarded diversity estimates from one million T cells as underestimates.

It was with a sample-barcoded 5' primer and a J-beta primer mix that a second PCR of roughly 7 to 12 cycles was run. A template-switch adaptor that had 12 random nucleotides put a tag on each cDNA molecule. TCRdb re-derived calls from the 5' RACE reads in MiXCR, one entry per CDR3 protein. Of about 760,000 distinct CDR3 sequences in the sample, roughly 50% were seen once. What was sequenced was blood. This clonotype was obtained from a man aged 40-49 years in good health.

The DNA for the CDR3 is TGCAGTGTCCGAGGGCGGAGAGACAATGAGCAGTTCTTC. Protein sequence: CSVRGRRDNEQFF. The V and J genes are TRBV20-1 and TRBJ2-1, with D perhaps matching TRBD2 (5 bases). Trimming pared 7 bases from V and 5 bases from J, leaving 15 bases between. The germline CDR1 and CDR2 sequences are DFQATT and SNEGSKA (reference sequence). The CDR3 runs to 13 residues.